This entry lists 20 T cell receptor beta chains sequenced from one sample in a study of cytomegalovirus exposure and HLA in healthy donors. 60 Vbeta and 13 Jbeta primers were used in PCR. Only in-frame clones appear in the TCRdb table, and some are missing; sequencing was by immunoSEQ multiplex PCR. Altogether roughly 150,000 clones are present, about a tenth being singletons, with the ten largest covering less than 2%. Sequencing used PBMCs. These receptor sequences come from a male donor in good health and CMV-seronegative.

There are a few counts of this clone. This sequence joins TRBV7-9 and TRBJ2-6; 9 positions agree with TRBD1. Germline trimming cut 3 bases from V and 0 bases from J; bases unmatched to any gene: 6. Germline V gene data show CDR1 as SEHNR and CDR2 as FQNEAQ (reference sequence). This CDR3 is 18 amino acids long. CDR3 coding DNA: TGTGCCAGCAGCTTGATGACAGGGGGAACCTCTGGGGCCAACGTCCTGACTTTC. Its translation: CASSLMTGGTSGANVLTF.

The chain is built from TRBV7-9 and TRBJ2-1; perhaps TRBD2 as D (6 bases). Germline V gives CDR1 SEHNR, CDR2 FQNEAQ (reference sequence). V lost 6 bases to trimming and J lost 9 bases, with 15 bases between them. There are 13 residues in the CDR3. CDR3 nucleotide sequence: TGTGCCAGCAGTTTGGACCCGCGGGGTGAGCAGTTCTTC. Translating it yields CASSLDPRGEQFF.

This clone was picked up a small number of times. The chain couples TRBV29-1 to TRBJ2-3, with 9 bases lining up with TRBD1. V gave up 3 bases and J gave up 0 bases; unmatched junction bases: 7. This CDR3 has 16 amino acids. Germline loops: CDR1 SQVTM, CDR2 ANQGSEA. CDR3 residues: CSVEGDRDGSTDTQYF. CDR3 coding DNA: TGCAGCGTTGAGGGGGACAGGGACGGTAGCACAGATACGCAGTATTTT.

This clone was seen more than once but under ten times. CDR3 region: CASSSNTNTEAFF. DNA for the CDR3: TGTGCCAGCAGCTCCAACACGAACACTGAAGCTTTCTTT. V gene TRBV7-2 combines with J gene TRBJ1-1; D unresolved. V was pared by 4 bases and J by 1 base, with 7 bases between. This CDR3 spans 13 amino acids. Germline CDR1 SGHTA, CDR2 FQGNSA.

J is TRBJ2-1 and V is TRBV18; D may be TRBD2 (5 bases). V lost 3 bases, J lost 10 bases, and 16 bases lay in between. CDR1 and CDR2 from the germline V gene are KGHSH and LQKENI. The CDR3 runs to 14 residues. CDR3 DNA sequence: TGTGCCAGCTCACCGGCCGTCGGGGAGATAGAGCAGTTCTTC. It encodes CASSPAVGEIEQFF.

The chain has TRBV4-1 and TRBJ1-3; 8 bases map to TRBD1. V gave up 1 base and J gave up 6 bases; unmatched junction bases: 11. The CDR3 runs to 17 residues. In germline, CDR1 is MGHRA, CDR2 YSYEKL. Here the CDR3 DNA reads TGCGCCAGCAGCCAAGGCGGTGGCAGGGGGCCCGCAAACACCATATATTTT. Protein: CASSQGGGRGPANTIYF.

This clone was seen a handful of times. The chain is built from TRBV2 and TRBJ2-7; D gene unclear. From germline, CDR1 is SNHLY and CDR2 FYNNEI. V was cut by 3 bases and J by 2 bases, with 5 bases left in between. The CDR3 consists of 12 residues. This chain's CDR3 is CASSDGPYEQYF. The CDR3 bases are TGTGCCAGCAGTGATGGCCCCTACGAGCAGTACTTC.

V and J are TRBV14 and TRBJ2-3; D may be TRBD1 (5 bases). CDR3 size: 14 residues. The germline CDR1 and CDR2 sequences are SGHDN and FVKESK. Between the trimmed V and J ends, which lost 5 bases and 0 bases, there was a span of 9 bases. CDR3 in amino acids: CASSSTGSTDTQYF. The CDR3 coding sequence is TGTGCCAGCAGCTCCACAGGCAGCACAGATACGCAGTATTTT.

The chain joins TRBV5-4 to TRBJ2-5; TRBD2 matches at 7 bases. The CDR3 contains 13 residues. CDR1 is SGHNT and CDR2 is YYREEE in the germline V gene (reference sequence). With 7 bases clipped from V and 3 bases from J, the junction kept 6 bases outside the gene matches. This CDR3 is CASYGGGEETQYF. The CDR3 DNA sequence: TGTGCCAGCTACGGTGGGGGGGAAGAGACCCAGTACTTC.

The genes are TRBV7-3 and TRBJ1-1; D is ambiguous. V dropped 6 bases and J dropped 8 bases, with 16 bases sitting between them. The CDR3 covers 13 residues. Germline CDR1 reads SGHTA; CDR2 reads FQGTGA. CDR3 bases: TGTGCCAGCAGTTGGACCCCCGGGGAGGAAGCTTTCTTT. Protein: CASSWTPGEEAFF.

This clone was detected only a few times. The CDR3 sequence is CASMGGVAGANEQFF. CDR3 nucleotide sequence: TGCGCCAGCATGGGAGGCGTAGCGGGTGCCAATGAGCAGTTCTTC. This sequence joins TRBV5-1 and TRBJ2-1, with TRBD2 identical over 7 bases. The germline V gene encodes CDR1 SGHRS and CDR2 YFSETQ. The V segment lost 6 bases and the J segment 6 bases; nucleotides outside the gene matches: 12. There are 15 residues in the CDR3. The full variable domain, completed using reference TRBV5-1 and TRBJ2-1, is KAGVTQTPRYLIKTRGQQVTLSCSPISGHRSVSWYQQTPGQGLQFLFEYFSETQRNKGNFPGRFSGRQFSNSRSEMNVSTLELGDSALYLCASMGGVAGANEQFFGPGTRLTVL.

This clone was detected a few times. The genes are TRBV4-3 and TRBJ2-5; no reliable D call. This CDR3 is 13 amino acids long. Trimming left V 3 bases short and J 7 bases short, with 12 bases between. CDR1 is LGHNA and CDR2 is YSLEER in the germline V gene. In DNA form, the CDR3 reads TGCGCCAGCAGCCAGGAGAGTTCGGGGACCCAGTACTTC. It specifies CASSQESSGTQYF.

This clone was found a few times. The V and J genes are TRBV7-9 and TRBJ2-3; 8 bases agree with TRBD2. CDR1 is SEHNR and CDR2 is FQNEAQ in the germline V gene (reference sequence). The ends lost 6 bases at V and 5 bases at J; junction bases unmatched: 7. CDR3 length equals 14 residues. The CDR3 bases are TGTGCCAGCAGTCCAGCGGGAGTCGTAGATACGCAGTATTTT. It translates to CASSPAGVVDTQYF.

This clone was seen a handful of times. V and J are TRBV5-6 and TRBJ2-7, with 8 bases lining up with TRBD1. The CDR3 is 15 residues long. Germline V gene lookup returns CDR1 SGHDT and CDR2 YYEEEE. Trimming removed 2 bases from V and 7 bases from J; junction bases left unmatched: 11. CDR3 loop: CASSFGTGASLEQYF. The DNA of the CDR3 is TGTGCCAGCAGCTTCGGGACAGGAGCCTCTTTGGAGCAGTACTTC.

This chain uses TRBV11-2 with TRBJ1-1; D is unresolved. Germline loops: CDR1 SGHAT, CDR2 FQNNGV. Trimming left V 1 base short and J 10 bases short, with 7 bases between. This CDR3 contains 11 residues. CDR3 sequence: CASSLGVGAFF. Here the CDR3 DNA reads TGTGCCAGCAGCTTAGGAGTCGGAGCTTTCTTT.

The sample holds a few counts of this clone. The gene calls are TRBV27 and TRBJ2-7; 7 bases are a match to TRBD1. Germline V CDR1 and CDR2: MNHEY, SMNVEV (reference sequence). The CDR3 sequence is 16 residues long. The V gene end was trimmed by 1 base and the J gene end by 1 base; junction bases not matched to a gene: 7. The chain's CDR3 is CASSLWVGQSSYEQYF. The CDR3 DNA sequence: TGTGCCAGCAGTTTATGGGTGGGACAGTCGTCCTACGAGCAGTACTTC.

The chain has TRBV30 and TRBJ2-1; 7 nucleotides align to TRBD2. V dropped 0 bases and J dropped 7; count of bases not matched to a gene: 6. This CDR3 has 14 residues. Germline V CDR1 and CDR2: GTSNPN, SVGIG (reference sequence). The CDR3 nucleotides are TGTGCCTGGAGTGTAGGTCTAGCGGATAATGAGCAGTTCTTC. The encoded protein is CAWSVGLADNEQFF.

The chain couples TRBV21-1 to TRBJ1-3; the DNA was not compared with TRBD1, the D call given in the table. TRBV21-1 is a known pseudogene. The CDR3 extends over 21 amino acids. CDR3: CASNPDRQGWNLEYSGNTIYF. In nucleotides, the CDR3 is TGTGCCAGCAACCCCGATAGACAGGGCTGGAATCTGGAATACTCTGGAAACACCATATATTTT.

This clone was seen a few times. The rearrangement uses TRBV5-1 and TRBJ2-1, with D possibly being TRBD1 (6 bases). V was clipped by 0 bases and J by 4 bases, with 11 bases between them. Germline CDR1 and CDR2: SGHRS and YFSETQ. The CDR3 contains 15 residues. CDR3 region: CASSLVDRLYNEQFF. DNA for the CDR3: TGCGCCAGCAGCTTGGTTGACAGGCTATACAATGAGCAGTTCTTC.

This sequence joins TRBV28 and TRBJ1-2, with a possible D match to TRBD1 (5 bases). The germline gives CDR1 MDHEN, CDR2 SYDVKM. The CDR3 covers 13 residues. The V end lost 3 bases, the J end lost 8 bases, and 13 bases lay between the germline ends. CDR3: CASSLADHRGYTF. Here the CDR3 DNA reads TGTGCCAGCAGTTTGGCGGACCACAGGGGCTACACCTTC.